The 26 T cell receptor beta chains reported below all come from one sample, sequenced in a study of CD8 T cells in Susac syndrome. Roughly 0.5 to 1 ug RNA was reverse transcribed with random hexamers. TCRdb passed the immunoSEQ multiplex PCR reads through MiXCR, listing each CDR3 protein once. This table has around 300,000 distinct CDR3 sequences, approximately 85% appearing once. The sample consisted of CD8+ T cells from PBMCs. The receptors were gathered from a human donor with multiple sclerosis.

V usage is TRBV20-1 and J usage is TRBJ1-5; 10 bases line up with TRBD1. The length of the CDR3 is 16 residues. V trimming: 6 bases; J trimming: 7 bases; junction bases outside the gene matches: 15. Germline assignment: CDR1 DFQATT and CDR2 SNEGSKA (reference sequence). The chain's CDR3 is CSAIFYNRDRGQPQHF. The DNA for the CDR3 is TGCAGTGCCATCTTCTACAACCGGGACAGGGGACAGCCCCAGCATTTT.

This clonotype has just one count. Germline and junction disagree at one end, which may indicate a read error. The chain recombines TRBV20-1 with TRBJ2-2, with 8 bases matching TRBD1. CDR3 length: 16 residues. Per germline, CDR1 DFQATT and CDR2 SNEGSKA (reference sequence). The CDR3: CSARGRCFFRGRGAVF. As DNA, the CDR3 is TGCAGTGCTAGAGGGCGGTGTTTTTTCAGGGGGCGGGGAGCTGTTTTT.

The chain has TRBV12-5 and TRBJ2-5; 10 bases are shared with TRBD2. CDR1 is LGHNT, CDR2 FRNRAP, per germline. The CDR3 runs 16 residues. J gave up 4 bases and V 1 base, and 6 bases lay outside the gene matches. As DNA, the CDR3 is TGTGCTAGTGGTTTGGCCGAACTAGCGGGACGAGAGACCCAGTACTTC. Residues: CASGLAELAGRETQYF.

The chain uses TRBV11-2 and TRBJ2-5; D unclear. Germline V gives CDR1 SGHAT, CDR2 FQNNGV. V dropped 0 bases and J dropped 6 bases, with 11 bases sitting between them. The CDR3 contains 14 residues. This chain's CDR3 is CASSLESGRQTQYF. CDR3 DNA sequence: TGTGCCAGCAGCTTAGAGTCCGGGCGGCAGACCCAGTACTTC. Full variable domain (remainder filled in from reference TRBV11-2 and TRBJ2-5): EAGVAQSPRYKIIEKRQSVAFWCNPISGHATLYWYQQILGQGPKLLIQFQNNGVVDDSQLPKDRFSAERLKGVDSTLKIQPAKLEDSAVYLCASSLESGRQTQYFGPGTRLLVL.

This chain joins TRBV15 and TRBJ2-7; D gene unclear. Looked up from germline, CDR1 is LNHNV and CDR2 is YYDKDF (reference sequence). This CDR3 is 16 amino acids long. V lost 0 bases to trimming and J lost 0 bases, with 12 bases between them. This chain's CDR3 is CATSRDSVGSSYEQYF. The DNA for the CDR3 is TGTGCCACCAGCAGAGATTCAGTCGGCAGCTCCTACGAGCAGTACTTC.

V is TRBV29-1 and J is TRBJ1-1; D remains unclear. This CDR3 is 13 amino acids long. The ends were cut back, 7 bases at V and 0 bases at J, with 12 bases in the middle. Germline V gene lookup returns CDR1 SQVTM and CDR2 ANQGSEA. The chain's CDR3 is CSAVGGMNTEAFF. In DNA, the CDR3 is TGCAGCGCCGTAGGTGGTATGAACACTGAAGCTTTCTTT.

The rearrangement links TRBV19 to TRBJ1-1; D is perhaps TRBD1 (6 bases). Between the trimmed V and J ends, which lost 7 bases and 4 bases, there was a span of 22 bases. The CDR3 is made up of 16 amino acids. Germline CDR1 reads LNHDA; CDR2 reads SQIVND (reference sequence). The CDR3 protein is CASTKSGGEFLTEAFF. The CDR3 coding sequence is TGTGCCAGTACTAAGTCGGGGGGCGAATTCCTCACTGAAGCTTTCTTT.

This rearrangement joins TRBV20-1 to TRBJ2-1, with 11 positions matching TRBD2. The CDR3 covers 14 residues. With V trimmed by 5 bases and J by 3 bases, 3 bases remained unmatched. The germline gives CDR1 DFQATT, CDR2 SNEGSKA (reference sequence). The CDR3 nucleotides are TGCAGTGCTCCACTAGCGGGAGACTACAATGAGCAGTTCTTC. Translating gives CSAPLAGDYNEQFF.

A note on this clonotype: The junction differs from germline at one of its ends, possibly a read error. The rearrangement joins TRBV7-9 to TRBJ2-7; TRBD1 agrees at 8 bases. Germline CDR1 and CDR2: SEHNR and FQNEAQ (reference sequence). This CDR3 is 13 amino acids long. The CDR3 region has the DNA TGTGGCAGCAGCTTGACAGGGGCCTACGAGCAGTACTTC. It is translated as CGSSLTGAYEQYF.

The chain has TRBV12-3 or TRBV12-4 and TRBJ1-1, with D perhaps TRBD1 (6 bases). The V gene lost 6 bases and the J gene lost 5 bases, with 10 bases spanning the gap. This CDR3 comprises 12 residues. The CDR3 sequence: CASRFRGTEAFF. The CDR3 DNA reads as TGTGCCAGCAGATTCAGGGGAACTGAAGCTTTCTTT.

V is TRBV2 and J is TRBJ2-1; D unclear. V lost 8 bases and J 15 bases, leaving 8 bases between the germline ends. There are 8 residues in the CDR3. Germline V gives CDR1 SNHLY, CDR2 FYNNEI. DNA for the CDR3: TGTGCCAGCTCGTCAGGGTTCTTC. Translating gives CASSSGFF.

V usage is TRBV27 and J usage is TRBJ2-5, with a tentative D call TRBD1 (5 bases). CDR3 length: 14 amino acids. The V gene's germline CDR1 is MNHEY and CDR2 SMNVEV (reference sequence). The germline V and J ends were trimmed by 4 bases and 4 bases, with 13 bases remaining between them. The CDR3 DNA reads TGTGCCAGCAGTTCAACAGGTTTTGGAGAGACCCAGTACTTC. Its translation is CASSSTGFGETQYF.

This rearrangement joins TRBV18 to TRBJ2-5; perhaps TRBD1 as D (6 bases). Trimming stripped 5 bases from V and 5 bases from J, with 27 bases between. The CDR3 is made up of 18 amino acids. In germline, CDR1 is KGHSH, CDR2 LQKENI. CDR3 nucleotides: TGTGCCAGCTCATTACCGGGGACATCCATCAGTAGGCCGGAGACCCAGTACTTC. This encodes CASSLPGTSISRPETQYF. Using reference TRBV18 and TRBJ2-5 for the parts outside the CDR3, the full variable domain is NAGVMQNPRHLVRRRGQEARLRCSPMKGHSHVYWYRQLPEEGLKFMVYLQKENIIDESGMPKERFSAEFPKEGPSILRIQQVVRGDSAAYFCASSLPGTSISRPETQYFGPGTRLLVL.

The rearrangement uses TRBV20-1 and TRBJ2-1, with D perhaps TRBD2 (5 bases). The CDR3 is 15 amino acids. Trimming took 1 base from V and 1 from J, leaving 11 bases between them. Germline V lookup: CDR1 DFQATT, CDR2 SNEGSKA (reference sequence). CDR3 nucleotides: TGCAGTGCTAGAGGTCTCCGGGATTCCTACAATGAGCAGTTCTTC. The encoded protein is CSARGLRDSYNEQFF.

This sequence joins TRBV7-9 and TRBJ2-7; D not resolved. The CDR3 runs 13 residues. Trimming stripped 1 base from V and 5 bases from J, with 9 bases between. Germline CDR1 reads SEHNR; CDR2 reads FQNEAQ (reference sequence). The CDR3 sequence is CASSLDPGDEQYF. The CDR3 DNA reads TGTGCCAGCAGCTTAGATCCGGGCGACGAGCAGTACTTC.

The rearrangement joins TRBV7-6 to TRBJ2-7; 13 bases line up with TRBD2. Germline CDR1 SGHVS, CDR2 FNYEAQ. The CDR3 has 15 amino acids. The V segment lost 5 bases and the J segment 6 bases; nucleotides outside the gene matches: 7. CDR3 sequence: CASSTGLAGVGEQYF. The CDR3 DNA reads TGTGCCAGCAGCACCGGACTAGCGGGAGTTGGCGAGCAGTACTTC.

This clonotype was seen a few times. The V call is TRBV24-1, the J call TRBJ2-3, with 7 bases lining up with TRBD2. CDR1 and CDR2 (germline): KGHDR, SFDVKD. V lost 2 bases and J lost 2; bases outside the gene matches: 6. The CDR3 spans 16 residues. CDR3 loop: CATSDWDYEITDTQYF. The CDR3 DNA reads TGTGCCACCAGTGATTGGGACTACGAAATCACAGATACGCAGTATTTT.

V gene TRBV7-9 combines with J gene TRBJ1-3, with 7 bases aligning to TRBD1. This CDR3 spans 14 amino acids. Trimming cost V 0 bases and J 4 bases; bases outside gene matches: 0. The V gene's germline CDR1 is SEHNR and CDR2 FQNEAQ (reference sequence). The DNA of the CDR3 is TGTGCCAGCAGCTTAGCGGGACAGGGAAACACCATATATTTT. Residues: CASSLAGQGNTIYF. Supplemented by reference TRBV7-9 and TRBJ1-3, the full variable domain reads DTGVSQNPRHKITKRGQNVTFRCDPISEHNRLYWYRQTLGQGPEFLTYFQNEAQLEKSRLLSDRFSAERPKGSFSTLEIQRTEQGDSAMYLCASSLAGQGNTIYFGEGSWLTVV.

The rearrangement joins TRBV6-5 to TRBJ2-2; 12 bases are shared with TRBD1. Germline trimming cut 2 bases from V and 5 bases from J; bases unmatched to any gene: 6. This CDR3 spans 17 amino acids. Per germline, CDR1 MNHEY and CDR2 SVGAGI. CDR3 sequence: CASSYGTGGYWTGELFF. The CDR3 region has the DNA TGTGCCAGCAGTTACGGGACAGGGGGCTATTGGACCGGGGAGCTGTTTTTT.

This sequence joins TRBV4-3 and TRBJ2-7; TRBD1 matches at 8 bases. The CDR3 totals 16 residues. Germline CDR1 is LGHNA and CDR2 is YSLEER. The V gene end was trimmed by 3 bases and the J gene end by 0 bases; junction bases not matched to a gene: 7. The CDR3 region has the DNA TGCGCCAGCAGCCAGGACCGGGACAGGTCCTCCTACGAGCAGTACTTC. This codes for CASSQDRDRSSYEQYF.

V usage is TRBV4-1 and J usage is TRBJ1-3, with TRBD1 as a possible D gene (5 bases). V gave up 4 bases and J gave up 0 bases, with 19 bases separating them. This CDR3 is 18 amino acids long. Germline CDR1 and CDR2: MGHRA and YSYEKL. CDR3 DNA: TGCGCCAGCAGCCTGCGACAGTCTCGGGTTCTCTCTGGAAACACCATATATTTT. This translates into CASSLRQSRVLSGNTIYF.

The V call is TRBV29-1, the J call TRBJ2-1; D may be TRBD2 (5 bases). The germline V gene encodes CDR1 SQVTM and CDR2 ANQGSEA. Trimming stripped 4 bases from V and 0 bases from J, with 10 bases between. This CDR3 is built from 14 residues. The CDR3: CSVVEARSYNEQFF. For the CDR3, the DNA is TGCAGCGTTGTGGAGGCCCGCTCCTACAATGAGCAGTTCTTC.

The rearrangement uses TRBV5-6 and TRBJ1-2; TRBD1 aligns across 9 bases. The germline V gene encodes CDR1 SGHDT and CDR2 YYEEEE. The CDR3 covers 14 residues. The J segment lost 3 bases and the V segment lost 5 bases, leaving 5 bases of the junction unmatched. The CDR3, as DNA: TGTGCCAGCAGACAGGGGGCGGCGGACTATGGCTACACCTTC. It specifies CASRQGAADYGYTF.

The rearrangement uses TRBV28 and TRBJ1-2; 8 nucleotides line up with TRBD1. The CDR3 extends over 15 amino acids. Germline values: CDR1 MDHEN, CDR2 SYDVKM. The junction had 10 bases not matched to a gene; V was cut back by 4 bases and J by 6 bases. The CDR3 is CASSSWTGSPHGYTF. The CDR3 nucleotides are TGTGCCAGCAGTTCCTGGACAGGGTCCCCCCATGGCTACACCTTC.

The CDR3 reads CASSVAGTGLTEAFF. The CDR3, as DNA: TGTGCCAGCAGCGTAGCCGGGACAGGGTTAACTGAAGCTTTCTTT. The J gene is TRBJ1-1, the V gene TRBV9, with 9 bases lining up with TRBD1. Germline V gene sequence: CDR1 SGDLS, CDR2 YYNGEE. The CDR3 is 15 amino acids. The J segment lost 5 bases and the V segment lost 0 bases, leaving 5 bases of the junction unmatched.

The chain employs TRBV28 and TRBJ2-5; no clear D gene. CDR3 size: 11 residues. V was clipped by 6 bases and J by 7 bases, with 9 bases between them. Germline CDR1 and CDR2: MDHEN and SYDVKM. The DNA of the CDR3 is TGTGCCAGCAGCCAGCGTGGGACCCAGTACTTC. Its translation: CASSQRGTQYF.